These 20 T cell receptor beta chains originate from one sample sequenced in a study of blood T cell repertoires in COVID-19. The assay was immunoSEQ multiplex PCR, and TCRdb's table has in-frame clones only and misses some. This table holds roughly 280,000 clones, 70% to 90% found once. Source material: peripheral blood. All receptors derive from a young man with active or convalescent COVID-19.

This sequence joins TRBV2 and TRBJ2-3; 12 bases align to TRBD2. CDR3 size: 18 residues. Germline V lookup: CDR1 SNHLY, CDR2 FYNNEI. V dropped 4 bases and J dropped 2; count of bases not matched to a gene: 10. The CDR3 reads CASSGSSGGARITDTQYF. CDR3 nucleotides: TGTGCCAGCAGTGGGTCTAGCGGGGGGGCGCGAATCACAGATACGCAGTATTTT.

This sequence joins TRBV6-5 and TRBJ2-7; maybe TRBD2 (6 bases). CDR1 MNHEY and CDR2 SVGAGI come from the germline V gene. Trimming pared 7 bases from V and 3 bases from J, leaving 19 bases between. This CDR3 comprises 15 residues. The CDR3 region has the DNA TGTGCCAGCACCCCTGGGAGGACCTCCAACTACGAGCAGTACTTC. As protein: CASTPGRTSNYEQYF.

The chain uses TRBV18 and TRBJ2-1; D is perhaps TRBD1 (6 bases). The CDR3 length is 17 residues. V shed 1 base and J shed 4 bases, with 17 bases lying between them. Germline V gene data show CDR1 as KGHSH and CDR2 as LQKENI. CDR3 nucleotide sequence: TGTGCCAGCTCACCACGGGTCCAGGGGAATCCGTACAATGAGCAGTTCTTC. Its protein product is CASSPRVQGNPYNEQFF.

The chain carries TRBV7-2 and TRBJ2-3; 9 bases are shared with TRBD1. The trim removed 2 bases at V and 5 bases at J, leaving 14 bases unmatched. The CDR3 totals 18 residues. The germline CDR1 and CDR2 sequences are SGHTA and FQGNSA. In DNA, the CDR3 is TGTGCCAGCAGCTTAAATTCCCGGGACAGGGTATCGAGAGATACGCAGTATTTT. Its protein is CASSLNSRDRVSRDTQYF.

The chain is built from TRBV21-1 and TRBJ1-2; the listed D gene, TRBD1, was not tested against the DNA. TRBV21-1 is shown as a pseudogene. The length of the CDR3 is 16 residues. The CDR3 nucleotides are TGTGCCAGCAGCAAAAAAGGAAAAGGGCAGGGCTATGGCTACACCTTC. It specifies CASSKKGKGQGYGYTF.

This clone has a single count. The CDR3 sequence: CASSVEGGGAMNEQFF. The CDR3 coding sequence is TGTGCCAGCAGCGTAGAGGGCGGGGGGGCCATGAATGAGCAGTTCTTC. The chain recombines TRBV9 with TRBJ2-1; TRBD2 agrees at 9 bases. After removal of 0 bases from V and 7 bases from J, the junction contained 8 bases not matched to a gene. The CDR3 is 16 residues long. Germline CDR1 reads SGDLS; CDR2 reads YYNGEE.

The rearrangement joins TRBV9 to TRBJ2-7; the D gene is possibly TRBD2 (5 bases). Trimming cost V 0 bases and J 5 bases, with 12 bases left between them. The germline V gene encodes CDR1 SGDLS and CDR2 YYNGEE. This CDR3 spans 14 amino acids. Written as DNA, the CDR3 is TGTGCCAGCAGCGTAGATCGGGGTGGCGACGAGCAGTACTTC. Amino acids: CASSVDRGGDEQYF.

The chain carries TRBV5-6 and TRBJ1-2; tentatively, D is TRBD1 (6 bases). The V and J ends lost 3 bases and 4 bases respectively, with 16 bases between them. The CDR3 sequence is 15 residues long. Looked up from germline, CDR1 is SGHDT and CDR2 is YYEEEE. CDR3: CASSSGDGQLYGYTF. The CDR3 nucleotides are TGTGCCAGCAGCTCCGGAGATGGACAGCTCTATGGCTACACCTTC.

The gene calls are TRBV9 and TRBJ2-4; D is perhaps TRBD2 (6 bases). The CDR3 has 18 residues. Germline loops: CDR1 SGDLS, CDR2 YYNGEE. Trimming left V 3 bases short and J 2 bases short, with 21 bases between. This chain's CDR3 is CASSAEGIEGPSKNIQYF. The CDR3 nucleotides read TGTGCCAGCAGCGCGGAGGGAATTGAGGGTCCCTCCAAAAACATTCAGTACTTC.

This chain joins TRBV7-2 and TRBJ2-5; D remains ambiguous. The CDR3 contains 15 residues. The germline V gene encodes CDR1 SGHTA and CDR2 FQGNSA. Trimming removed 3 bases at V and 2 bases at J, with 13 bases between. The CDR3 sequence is CASSLALSGQETQYF. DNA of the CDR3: TGTGCCAGCAGCTTGGCCCTTTCGGGTCAAGAGACCCAGTACTTC.

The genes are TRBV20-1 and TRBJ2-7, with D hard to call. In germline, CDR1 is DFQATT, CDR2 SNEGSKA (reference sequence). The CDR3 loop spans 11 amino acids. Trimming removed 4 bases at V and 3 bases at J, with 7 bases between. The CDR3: CSATKNYEQYF. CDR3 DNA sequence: TGCAGTGCTACCAAAAACTACGAGCAGTACTTC.

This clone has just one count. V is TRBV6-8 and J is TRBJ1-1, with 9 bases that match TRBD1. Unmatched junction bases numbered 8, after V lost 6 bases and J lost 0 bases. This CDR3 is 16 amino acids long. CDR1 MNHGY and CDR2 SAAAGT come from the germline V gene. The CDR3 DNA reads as TGTGCCAGCAGAACAGACAGGGGGGAGGTGAACACTGAAGCTTTCTTT. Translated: CASRTDRGEVNTEAFF.

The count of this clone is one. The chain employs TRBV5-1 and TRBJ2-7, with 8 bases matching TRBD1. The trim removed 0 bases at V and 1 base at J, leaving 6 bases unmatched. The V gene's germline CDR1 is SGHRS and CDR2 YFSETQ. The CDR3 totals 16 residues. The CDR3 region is CASSLDERTGSYEQYF. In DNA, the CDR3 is TGCGCCAGCAGCTTGGACGAAAGGACAGGGTCCTACGAGCAGTACTTC.

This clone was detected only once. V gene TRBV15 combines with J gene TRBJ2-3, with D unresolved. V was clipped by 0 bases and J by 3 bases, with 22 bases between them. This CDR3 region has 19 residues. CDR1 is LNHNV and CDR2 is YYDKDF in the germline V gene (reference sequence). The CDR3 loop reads CATSRDLDFLGSSTDTQYF. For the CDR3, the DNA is TGTGCCACCAGCAGAGATCTAGATTTCTTAGGATCGTCAACAGATACGCAGTATTTT.

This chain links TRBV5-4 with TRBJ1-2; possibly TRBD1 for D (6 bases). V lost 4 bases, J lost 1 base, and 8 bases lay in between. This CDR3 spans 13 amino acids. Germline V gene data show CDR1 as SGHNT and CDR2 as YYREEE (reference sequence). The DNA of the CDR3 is TGTGCCAGCAGCACACAGGGTAACTATGGCTACACCTTC. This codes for CASSTQGNYGYTF.

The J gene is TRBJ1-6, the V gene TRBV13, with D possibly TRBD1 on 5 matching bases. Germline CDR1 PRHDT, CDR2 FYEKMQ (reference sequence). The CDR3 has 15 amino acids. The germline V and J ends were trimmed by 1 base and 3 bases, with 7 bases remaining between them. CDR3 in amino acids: CASSLAGNYNSPLHF. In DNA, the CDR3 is TGTGCCAGCAGCTTAGCAGGGAACTATAATTCACCCCTCCACTTT.

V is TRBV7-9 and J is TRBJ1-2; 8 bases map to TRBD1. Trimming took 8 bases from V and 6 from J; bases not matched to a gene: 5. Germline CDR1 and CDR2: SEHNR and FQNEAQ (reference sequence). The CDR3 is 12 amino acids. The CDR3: CASGQGVDGYTF. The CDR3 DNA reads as TGTGCCAGCGGACAGGGTGTCGATGGCTACACCTTC. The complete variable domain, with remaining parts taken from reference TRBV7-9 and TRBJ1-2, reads DTGVSQNPRHKITKRGQNVTFRCDPISEHNRLYWYRQTLGQGPEFLTYFQNEAQLEKSRLLSDRFSAERPKGSFSTLEIQRTEQGDSAMYLCASGQGVDGYTFGSGTRLTVV.

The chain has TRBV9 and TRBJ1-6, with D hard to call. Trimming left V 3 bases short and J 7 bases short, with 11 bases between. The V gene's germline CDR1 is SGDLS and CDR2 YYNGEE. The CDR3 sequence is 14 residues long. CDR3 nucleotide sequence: TGTGCCAGCAGCGGAGGGCAGGCAAATTCACCCCTCCACTTT. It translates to CASSGGQANSPLHF.

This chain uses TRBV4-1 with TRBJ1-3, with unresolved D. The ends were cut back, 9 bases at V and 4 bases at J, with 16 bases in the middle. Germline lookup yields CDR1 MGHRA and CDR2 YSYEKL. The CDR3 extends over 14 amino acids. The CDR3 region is CASGQDGLGNTIYF. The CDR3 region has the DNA TGCGCCAGTGGCCAAGACGGACTCGGAAACACCATATATTTT.

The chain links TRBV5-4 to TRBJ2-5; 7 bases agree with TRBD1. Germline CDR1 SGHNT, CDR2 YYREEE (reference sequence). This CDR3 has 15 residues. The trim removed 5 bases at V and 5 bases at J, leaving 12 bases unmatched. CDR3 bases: TGTGCCAGCAGTTTTGACAGGGCTCTAGGTGAGACCCAGTACTTC. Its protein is CASSFDRALGETQYF.